The 5 T cell receptor beta chains below all came from one sample that was sequenced in a study of molecular identifiers for immune sequencing clone quantification. Each CDR3 protein is one row after TCRdb ran MiXCR on the PCR reads. Of around 480,000 distinct CDR3 sequences listed, about a quarter are singletons. Input material: naive CD8+ T cells from blood, with Jurkat cell RNA spiked in. The subset here: FACS-sorted CD8+CD4-CCR7+CD45RA+ naive T cells. These receptors were taken from a human donor in good health. Some libraries in this study had Jurkat cell RNA spiked in.

This clonotype came up a few times. The V call is TRBV29-1, the J call TRBJ2-1, with 10 bases that match TRBD2. V gave up 2 bases and J gave up 3 bases; unmatched junction bases: 7. CDR3 length equals 16 residues. CDR1 is SQVTM, CDR2 ANQGSEA, per germline. DNA for the CDR3: TGCAGCGTTGAACCGGCTAGCGGGAGCTTCTACAATGAGCAGTTCTTC. Its protein is CSVEPASGSFYNEQFF.

In regard to this clonotype: It may be a read error: a sequence one base away is much more abundant. The CDR3 nucleotides are TGTGCCAGCAGTTTAGGTTACATTCAGTGCTTC. It specifies CASSLGYIQCF. V usage is TRBV28 and J usage is TRBJ2-4; D remains ambiguous. The length of the CDR3 is 11 residues. CDR1 and CDR2 from the germline V gene are MDHEN and SYDVKM.

The CDR3 here is CASSFGAAYTEAFF. In DNA form, the CDR3 reads TGTGCCAGCAGTTTTGGGGCAGCCTACACTGAAGCTTTCTTT. The chain uses TRBV28 and TRBJ1-1, with D maybe TRBD1 (5 bases). Germline lookup yields CDR1 MDHEN and CDR2 SYDVKM. With 3 bases removed from V and 3 bases from J, the gap between germline ends came to 11 bases. This CDR3 spans 14 amino acids.

Concerning this clonotype: One end of the junction varies from germline; a read error may be responsible. The rearrangement uses TRBV3-1 and TRBJ2-5; 9 nucleotides line up with TRBD2. This CDR3 is built from 16 residues. Per the germline V gene, CDR1 is LGHDT and CDR2 is YNNKEL (reference sequence). CDR3 protein: CASGQVGGGEWETQYF. As DNA, the CDR3 is TGTGCCAGCGGCCAAGTCGGCGGGGGGGAATGGGAGACCCAGTACTTC.

Details on this clonotype: Possible read error: a much larger clone is one base away. The chain links TRBV5-1 to TRBJ2-3; no firm D call. Germline V lookup: CDR1 SGHRS, CDR2 YFSETQ. V was pared by 6 bases and J by 3 bases, with 14 bases between. This CDR3 spans 14 amino acids. This chain's CDR3 is CASNPISATDTQYF. Written as DNA, the CDR3 is TGCGCCAGCAACCCGATAAGTGCAACAGATACGCAGTATTTT. The variable domain in full, with the rest retrieved from reference TRBV5-1 and TRBJ2-3, is KAGVTQTPRYLIKTRGQQVTLSCSPISGHRSVSWYQQTPGQGLQFLFEYFSETQRNKGNFPGRFSGRQFSNSRSEMNVSTLELGDSALYLCASNPISATDTQYFGPGTRLTVL.